This passage covers 9 T cell receptor beta chains from one sample sequenced in a study of regulatory T cells in long-lasting Graves disease. As for time point: newly diagnosed GD, antithyroid drugs for less than 3 months. PBMCs provided the RNA from which the TCR library was made. HTBI primers from iRepertoire and Arm-PCR of CDR3 regions yielded the TCR beta libraries. TCRdb processed the multiplex PCR reads anew with MiXCR; each CDR3 protein has one entry. The sample lists over 500,000 distinct CDR3 sequences, 15% to 20% occurring once. The same sample was also studied in work on T cells in Graves' hyperthyroidism and ophthalmopathy.

This specimen consisted of peripheral blood mononuclear cells (PBMCs), obtained at new diagnosis, from a patient treated with antithyroid drugs. The receptor set was obtained from a man between 18 and 35 years old with Graves disease.

The chain recombines TRBV13 with TRBJ2-3; D might be TRBD2 (6 bases). Germline CDR1 reads PRHDT; CDR2 reads FYEKMQ (reference sequence). The CDR3 covers 15 residues. Trimming stripped 1 base from V and 2 bases from J, with 10 bases between. The CDR3 loop reads CASSLDGSLTDTQYF. The CDR3 coding sequence is TGTGCCAGCAGCTTAGACGGGAGCCTCACAGATACGCAGTATTTT.

In this sample, this clonotype turned up a few times. The rearrangement links TRBV29-1 to TRBJ1-1; 9 positions match TRBD1. Trimming at V came to 5 bases and at J to 5 bases, leaving 9 bases not matched to a gene. This CDR3 comprises 14 residues. The V gene's germline CDR1 is SQVTM and CDR2 ANQGSEA. The CDR3 region is CSVNPGQGRTEAFF. For the CDR3, the DNA is TGCAGCGTTAACCCAGGACAGGGGAGAACTGAAGCTTTCTTT.

This clonotype has at least ten counts. The J gene is TRBJ1-3, the V gene TRBV29-1; D is uncertain. CDR3 size: 15 residues. V lost 4 bases and J 3 bases, leaving 16 bases between the germline ends. Germline assignment: CDR1 SQVTM and CDR2 ANQGSEA. CDR3 sequence reads: CSVGAGLLGGNTIYF. CDR3 coding DNA: TGCAGCGTTGGGGCCGGACTCCTGGGTGGAAACACCATATATTTT.

This clonotype was seen repeatedly, ten times or more. J is TRBJ2-7 and V is TRBV6-2 or TRBV6-3; TRBD2 agrees at 8 bases. The CDR3 consists of 16 residues. Losses at the gene ends were 0 bases for V and 2 bases for J; bases not matched to a gene: 6. Germline V lookup: CDR1 MNHEY, CDR2 SVGEGT. The CDR3 here is CASSYSSGGGTYEQYF. For the CDR3, the DNA is TGTGCCAGCAGTTACTCGAGCGGGGGCGGAACCTACGAGCAGTACTTC.

The chain couples TRBV4-2 to TRBJ1-4; D not certain. Trimming shortened V by 0 bases and J by 13 bases, and 18 bases separated the two germline ends. Germline CDR1 and CDR2: LGHNA and YNFKEQ. This CDR3 comprises 15 residues. CDR3 residues: CASSQDASATRGLFF. The CDR3 nucleotides read TGTGCCAGCAGCCAAGATGCGTCCGCGACGAGAGGACTGTTTTTT.

The chain combines TRBV7-9 with TRBJ2-2; TRBD2 aligns across 13 bases. The CDR3 has 18 amino acids. The germline V gene encodes CDR1 SEHNR and CDR2 FQNEAQ (reference sequence). With 5 bases clipped from V and 3 bases from J, the junction kept 9 bases outside the gene matches. This CDR3 is CASSTRLAGGSDTGELFF. CDR3 DNA: TGTGCCAGCAGCACCCGACTAGCGGGAGGCTCTGACACCGGGGAGCTGTTTTTT.

This clonotype was counted many times. This chain joins TRBV5-1 and TRBJ2-3; D is uncertain. From germline, CDR1 is SGHRS and CDR2 YFSETQ. CDR3 length equals 15 residues. Trimming stripped 5 bases from V and 1 base from J, with 14 bases between. In nucleotides, the CDR3 is TGCGCCAGCAGTTCGGAATCCCAGGGCACAGATACGCAGTATTTT. It codes for CASSSESQGTDTQYF.

The chain uses TRBV19 and TRBJ2-4; D is tentatively TRBD1 or TRBD2 (5 bases each). CDR1 is LNHDA, CDR2 SQIVND, per germline (reference sequence). The CDR3 contains 15 residues. The V and J ends lost 1 base and 0 bases respectively, with 7 bases between them. The CDR3 DNA sequence: TGTGCCAGTAGTATAGGTGGGGGAGCCAAAAACATTCAGTACTTC. This sequence encodes CASSIGGGAKNIQYF.

V and J are TRBV6-5 and TRBJ2-5, with D possibly matching TRBD2 (6 bases). CDR3 length equals 14 residues. Per germline, CDR1 MNHEY and CDR2 SVGAGI. The V and J ends lost 0 bases and 7 bases respectively, with 12 bases between them. For the CDR3, the DNA is TGTGCCAGCAGTTACTCTCGGCAGGGAGGGACCCAGTACTTC. It encodes CASSYSRQGGTQYF.